Included here is one T cell receptor (beta chain) sequence, with context. The antigen remains undetermined. This entry comes from a study of T-cell memory formation after mild COVID-19. Study results and limitations: Contracting CD4+ clones sat mainly in CM and EM; CD8+ in EMRA.

The trim removed 6 bases at V and 2 bases at J, leaving 5 bases unmatched. Germline CDR1 and CDR2: MDHEN and SYDVKM. The CDR3 contains 14 residues. A single record per CDR3 protein comes from TCRdb applying MiXCR to the 5' RACE reads. The sample records approximately 260,000 distinct CDR3 sequences, 16% being singletons. Sequencing used PBMCs or a T cell subset sorted from them (not recorded which). This sequence joins TRBV28 and TRBJ2-3, with 7 bases lining up with TRBD1. The TCR sequence derives from a man in his late teens or twenties who had mild COVID-19 (a few samples of this study predate the infection). Cell type and time point are not known. The CDR3 nucleotides read TGTGCCAGCAGCCTACAGGGGACCACAGATACGCAGTATTTT. Translated, it gives CASSLQGTTDTQYF.